These T cell receptor beta chains were read from a single sample in a study of blood T cell repertoires in COVID-19. Data came from immunoSEQ multiplex PCR; TCRdb stores just in-frame clones and leaves some out. The sample has tens of thousands of clones; approximately 75% are singletons. Material for sequencing was peripheral blood. The receptors derive from a woman in her fifties or sixties with acute or convalescent COVID-19. Each CDR3 is given with its conserved first and last residue. Each record gives: V gene, D gene, clone size, J gene, CDR3 length, CDR3 DNA, CDR3 protein. D genes are given only for firm matches. The size of a clone is reported for some rows only, either as once, few or many, or as a class for expanded clones.

TRBV11-2	NA	NA	TRBJ2-7	14	TGTGCCAGCAGCTTAATGGCAGGAACCTACGAGCAGTACTTC	CASSLMAGTYEQYF
TRBV19	NA	NA	TRBJ1-2	12	TGTGCCAGTAGTATCCGGGGGGATGGCTACACCTTC	CASSIRGDGYTF
TRBV5-4	NA	NA	TRBJ1-1	14	TGTGCCAGCAGCCCGGACCCGGAGGCCACTGAAGCTTTCTTT	CASSPDPEATEAFF
TRBV2	NA	NA	TRBJ2-5	12	TGTGCCAGCAAGGGGGAAACAGAGACCCAGTACTTC	CASKGETETQYF
TRBV28	TRBD1	NA	TRBJ1-2	18	TGTGCCAGCAGGTCGCCCGGGACAGGGGTATCGGGGTCATATGGCTACACCTTC	CASRSPGTGVSGSYGYTF
TRBV27	NA	NA	TRBJ2-3	14	TGTGCCAGCAGTTTATTCCTAGGCGCAGATACGCAGTATTTT	CASSLFLGADTQYF
TRBV5-1	NA	once	TRBJ1-4	14	TGCGCCAGCAGCGCGGGGAGGGGCCAGGAAAAACTGTTTTTT	CASSAGRGQEKLFF
TRBV12-5	NA	NA	TRBJ2-3	16	TGTGCTAGTGGTTTGGTATTCATGAGGGGCACAGATACGCAGTATTTT	CASGLVFMRGTDTQYF
TRBV6-6	NA	few	TRBJ1-2	13	TGTGCCAGCAGTTACTCGCCAGGGGAAGGCTACACCTTC	CASSYSPGEGYTF
TRBV19	NA	few	TRBJ2-5	14	TGTGCCAGTAGTATCACGAACCAACGGGAGACCCAGTACTTC	CASSITNQRETQYF
TRBV27	TRBD1	NA	TRBJ1-1	16	TGTGCCAGCAGTTTCCTCCCTCCGACAGGGGACACTGAAGCTTTCTTT	CASSFLPPTGDTEAFF
TRBV27	NA	few	TRBJ2-5	13	TGTGCCAGCAGTCCCCAGGGTCAAGAGACCCAGTACTTC	CASSPQGQETQYF